These 7 T cell receptor beta chains originate from one sample sequenced in a study of shared clonotypes between healthy human individuals. Profiled with immunoSEQ multiplex PCR; TCRdb holds only in-frame clones, not every one. The data show about 2.3 million clones, with over 85% seen just once and 0.39% held by the top ten. The sequencing sample was made of naive CD4+ T cells from PBMCs. Subset specified: CD45RA+ positively selected. The receptor set was obtained from a man between 18 and 35 years old in good health. Some clones in this sample may be carry-over from other donors' samples.

This chain connects TRBV7-3 to TRBJ2-7; 10 bases match TRBD2. The germline V gene encodes CDR1 SGHTA and CDR2 FQGTGA. The CDR3 runs to 16 residues. The V segment lost 5 bases and the J segment 3 bases; nucleotides outside the gene matches: 10. The CDR3, as DNA: TGTGCCAGCAGCCCCTTAGGGACTAGCGTAATCTACGAGCAGTACTTC. Protein sequence: CASSPLGTSVIYEQYF.

This CDR3 reads CASSPRPGTAVYGYTF. CDR3 DNA: TGTGCCAGCAGTCCGCGCCCCGGGACAGCTGTCTATGGCTACACCTTC. The chain recombines TRBV28 with TRBJ1-2, with 7 positions matching TRBD1. From germline, CDR1 is MDHEN and CDR2 SYDVKM. Losses at the gene ends were 5 bases for V and 4 bases for J; bases not matched to a gene: 13. The CDR3 sequence is 16 residues long.

In nucleotides, the CDR3 is TGTGCCAGCAGCCAGATAGTGGGAGATACGCAGTATTTT. This encodes CASSQIVGDTQYF. The J gene is TRBJ2-3, the V gene TRBV5-5, with D unresolved. Germline V lookup: CDR1 SGHKS, CDR2 YYEKEE (reference sequence). The CDR3 extends over 13 amino acids. The ends were cut back, 4 bases at V and 5 bases at J, with 11 bases in the middle.

The V gene is TRBV5-1, the J gene TRBJ1-5; the D is unclear. The germline CDR1 and CDR2 sequences are SGHRS and YFSETQ. V lost 4 bases, J lost 2 bases, and 13 bases lay in between. CDR3 length: 15 amino acids. DNA for the CDR3: TGCGCCAGCAGCGCCCTAGGACTGGGCAATCAGCCCCAGCATTTT. This sequence encodes CASSALGLGNQPQHF.

The chain recombines TRBV7-2 with TRBJ2-1; TRBD2 matches 10 bases. V was clipped by 2 bases and J by 8 bases; unmatched bases: 3. The CDR3 covers 14 residues. Per germline, CDR1 SGHTA and CDR2 FQGNSA. CDR3 nucleotides: TGTGCCAGCAGCTTACTCGGGACTAGCGATGAGCAGTTCTTC. This codes for CASSLLGTSDEQFF.

CDR3 DNA sequence: TGTGCCAGCAGTGACCAACCTCGGGTGAGGGCCACTGAAGCTTTCTTT. Protein sequence: CASSDQPRVRATEAFF. This chain links TRBV6-1 with TRBJ1-1; D gene unclear. CDR3 length: 16 amino acids. V was pared by 3 bases and J by 4 bases, with 18 bases between. Looked up from germline, CDR1 is MNHNS and CDR2 is SASEGT.

The V and J genes are TRBV4-3 and TRBJ1-2, with D perhaps TRBD1 (6 bases). This CDR3 comprises 12 residues. Germline loops: CDR1 LGHNA, CDR2 YSLEER. Between the trimmed V and J ends, which lost 3 bases and 8 bases, there was a span of 10 bases. CDR3 nucleotides: TGCGCCAGCAGCCAGGGGGCCCAGGGCTACACCTTC. This encodes CASSQGAQGYTF.